This TCR beta chain was sequenced for a study of blood T cell repertoires in COVID-19 (dated by TCRdb to about 2020). Study-wide context: Samples covering the acute and convalescent phases of COVID-19 were provided by collaborators in the United States, Italy and Spain. The material from the prospective study consisted of cDNA or gDNA derived from T cells, B-cell-depleted T cells, or PBMCs. Deeply sampled blood TCRbeta repertoires from subjects exposed to, actively infected with, or recovered from COVID-19 were included in the dataset. A freely available public database, intended as a resource for researchers studying the immune response to SARS-CoV-2, is where the repertoires were released. Samples came from the ongoing ImmuneRACE study (first 160 participants) plus 1,254 subjects from 6 global collaborators. The sample metadata nearly always contained a de-identified subject ID, COVID-19 status, age in years and sex. HLA class I and class II types, where available, came from metadata supplied by the sample provider rather than from assay-based typing.

As regards this clone: This clone's antigen is unknown. No base quality values were provided; no much bigger clone lies one nucleotide off.

V loses 3 bases at its end and J loses 4 bases; junction bases beyond the gene matches: 5. The CDR3 covers 17 residues, taking in both the cysteine and the phenylalanine. The kept DNA is CDR3 alone, 51 bases in frame from the first base. CDR1 and CDR2, looked up from the germline V gene, are KGHSH and LQKENI. TCRbeta CDR3 regions were amplified from genomic DNA by means of the immunoSEQ Assay, a bias-controlled multiplex PCR. In the authors' own workflow: Within the assay, amplification of reference gene primers was used to estimate how many nucleated cells each sample contained. Sequence reads were collapsed and filtered to measure the absolute abundance of every unique TCRbeta CDR3 rearrangement. For each sample, productive Simpson clonality was calculated as the square root of Simpson's diversity index across productive rearrangements. TCRdb provides this immuneACCESS table in a form limited to in-frame rearrangements. Some clones are lacking; in checked studies, under half of them reflect an unresolved V gene, and why the rest are absent is not known. The DNA gave D and trimming, while V, J and clone size come from that table. The sample table contains some 71,000 clones; only one count was recorded for roughly four fifths of them. The ten largest clones take up about 0.83% of the sample.

What the research found in general, with its limitations: The amount of clinical and demographic metadata varied by source and participant and was provided uncurated.

Each collaborating institution followed its own protocols to collect whole blood in K2EDTA tubes. For TCRbeta analysis, collaborators shipped samples in one of three forms: frozen whole blood, isolated PBMCs, or DNA extracted from either of those sample types. This receptor was taken from a woman in her 70s with acute or convalescent COVID-19. The sequence is built from TRBV18 and TRBJ2-2; 13 bases in the middle match TRBD2. Sequenced sample: peripheral blood. The CDR3 protein is CASSPRRLAGGTGELFF. The DNA is TGTGCCAGCTCACCCCGCCGACTAGCGGGGGGCACCGGGGAGCTGTTTTTT.